These 9 T cell receptor beta chains share one sample of origin, sequenced in a study of blood T cell repertoires in COVID-19. Assay used: immunoSEQ multiplex PCR; TCRdb lists only in-frame clones, some missing. This repertoire shows 150,000 to 200,000 clones, more than 75% found once; its top ten account for around 2.6%. Material for sequencing was peripheral blood. These receptors were obtained from a man in his forties with active or convalescent COVID-19.

This clone was counted only a few times. The V gene is TRBV28, the J gene TRBJ2-3, with 7 positions matching TRBD1. This CDR3 contains 13 residues. CDR1 MDHEN and CDR2 SYDVKM come from the germline V gene. With V trimmed by 2 bases and J by 7 bases, 3 bases remained unmatched. DNA for the CDR3: TGTGCCAGCAGTTTAGGACAGGAGAATACGCAGTATTTT. Its translation is CASSLGQENTQYF. The variable domain in full, completed from reference TRBV28 and TRBJ2-3, reads DVKVTQSSRYLVKRTGEKVFLECVQDMDHENMFWYRQDPGLGLRLIYFSYDVKMKEKGDIPEGYSVSREKKERFSLILESASTNQTSMYLCASSLGQENTQYFGPGTRLTVL.

The V call is TRBV19, the J call TRBJ1-2; possible D gene TRBD1, 5 bases. The CDR3 has 15 residues. The germline CDR1 and CDR2 sequences are LNHDA and SQIVND (reference sequence). The V end lost 11 bases, the J end lost 4 bases, and 23 bases lay between the germline ends. CDR3 protein: CASVGEARHFYGYTF. DNA for the CDR3: TGTGCCTCAGTAGGGGAGGCGCGGCACTTCTATGGCTACACCTTC.

This clone was seen a few times. The gene calls are TRBV19 and TRBJ1-3; no clear D. The CDR3 runs to 14 residues. Deletions cut 3 bases from V and 4 bases from J, with 10 bases between. The germline gives CDR1 LNHDA, CDR2 SQIVND (reference sequence). This CDR3 is CASSIAGTGNTIYF. DNA of the CDR3: TGTGCCAGTAGTATTGCGGGTACCGGAAACACCATATATTTT.

This clone turned up a few times. The V call is TRBV6-5, the J call TRBJ1-1; no definite D call. Germline V CDR1 and CDR2: MNHEY, SVGAGI. V lost 6 bases and J lost 2, with 13 bases in between. The CDR3 has 14 residues. CDR3 protein: CASRTLRVNTEAFF. The CDR3 coding sequence is TGTGCCAGCAGGACCTTGAGGGTTAACACTGAAGCTTTCTTT.

The V gene is TRBV11-2, the J gene TRBJ1-1; D uncertain. Trimming took off 1 base at V and 4 bases at J, with 4 bases between the two ends. CDR1 is SGHAT, CDR2 FQNNGV, per germline. The CDR3 totals 12 residues. CDR3 coding DNA: TGTGCCAGCAGCTTAGGAGCCACTGAAGCTTTCTTT. Protein product: CASSLGATEAFF.

The CDR3 DNA sequence: TGCGCCAGCAGCCAAGATTTGGAGGTCAGAAGCACAGATACGCAGTATTTT. This translates into CASSQDLEVRSTDTQYF. The chain uses TRBV4-3 and TRBJ2-3, with D perhaps matching TRBD2 (5 bases). Germline CDR1 and CDR2: LGHNA and YSLEER. V was cut by 0 bases and J by 0 bases, with 13 bases left in between. The CDR3 is made up of 17 amino acids.

This clone has only a few counts. The J gene is TRBJ1-5, the V gene TRBV6-5; maybe TRBD1 (6 bases). This CDR3 is 13 amino acids long. V was clipped by 5 bases and J by 3 bases, with 8 bases between them. Germline CDR1 MNHEY, CDR2 SVGAGI. The CDR3 is CASSRGANQPQHF. CDR3 DNA: TGTGCCAGCAGTCGGGGGGCCAATCAGCCCCAGCATTTT.

The chain couples TRBV2 to TRBJ1-2; 9 bases are shared with TRBD1. The CDR3 is made up of 16 amino acids. J gave up 8 bases and V 2 bases, and 12 bases lay outside the gene matches. From germline, CDR1 is SNHLY and CDR2 FYNNEI. CDR3 bases: TGTGCCAGCAGTGAATCTTTTACAGGGGGCGCGGGAGGCTACACCTTC. Translating gives CASSESFTGGAGGYTF.

The rearrangement links TRBV9 to TRBJ1-2; 8 nucleotides match TRBD1. CDR3 size: 14 residues. With V trimmed by 4 bases and J by 6 bases, 8 bases remained unmatched. Germline CDR1 and CDR2: SGDLS and YYNGEE. The CDR3 DNA is TGTGCCAGCAGCACGACACAGGGGGGCAATGGCTACACCTTC. Protein: CASSTTQGGNGYTF.